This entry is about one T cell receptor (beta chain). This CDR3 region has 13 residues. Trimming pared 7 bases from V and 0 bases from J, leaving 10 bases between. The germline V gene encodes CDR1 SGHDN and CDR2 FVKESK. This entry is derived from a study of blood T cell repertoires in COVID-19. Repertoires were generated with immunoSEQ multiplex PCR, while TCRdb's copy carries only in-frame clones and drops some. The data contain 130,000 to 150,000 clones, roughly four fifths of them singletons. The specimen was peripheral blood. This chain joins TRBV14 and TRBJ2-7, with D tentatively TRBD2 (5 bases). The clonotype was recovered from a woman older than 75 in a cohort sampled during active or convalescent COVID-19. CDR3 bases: TGTGCCAGCACGGTGCGGGCCTCCTACGAGCAGTACGTC. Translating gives CASTVRASYEQYV.